This is a list of T cell receptor beta chains from one sample in a study of CD8 T cells in Susac syndrome. Via MiXCR, TCRdb re-called the immunoSEQ multiplex PCR reads, giving one row per CDR3 protein. The table has hundreds of thousands of distinct CDR3 sequences, 95% seen once. The sample consisted of CD4+ T cells from PBMCs. All receptors come from a human donor with multiple sclerosis. Both conserved end residues are trimmed from each CDR3. The D gene is left open where the match is weak.

TRBV20-1	TRBD2	TRBJ2-5	SALAGRETQY
TRBV30	NA	TRBJ2-1	AWSLLLEHNEQF
TRBV12-3/TRBV12-4	TRBD2	TRBJ2-5	ASSSRTSPQETQY
TRBV2	NA	TRBJ2-7	ASNSHYYEQY
TRBV5-6	NA	TRBJ2-2	ASSETRVPGELF
TRBV2	NA	TRBJ2-1	ASRARAYNEQF
TRBV5-4	TRBD2	TRBJ2-5	ASSSSGGEETQY
TRBV3-1	NA	TRBJ1-5	ASSPRDANQPQH
TRBV5-5	TRBD1	TRBJ1-1	ASSEDRGRGTEAF
TRBV6-5	TRBD2	TRBJ2-4	ASKTGTSAKNIQY
TRBV12-3/TRBV12-4	NA	TRBJ1-1	ASTSINTEAF
TRBV4-2	NA	TRBJ2-3	ASSQDRAGLLNAADTQY
TRBV14	NA	TRBJ1-1	ASSRRPSGTEAF
TRBV10-3	NA	TRBJ2-3	AIGFADTQY
TRBV5-4	TRBD2	TRBJ2-1	ASSGGLAPSEQF
TRBV3-1	NA	TRBJ1-6	ASSQDPRGRRSPLH
TRBV6-6	NA	TRBJ2-1	ASSPRTASYNEQF
TRBV5-1	NA	TRBJ2-7	ASSENPSYEQY
TRBV20-1	NA	TRBJ1-6	SARAGGSSYNSPLH
TRBV30	NA	TRBJ2-7	AWSVGASSSYEQY
TRBV6-5	NA	TRBJ2-4	ASSELLGDRIQY
TRBV20-1	TRBD2	TRBJ2-1	SARRLAGSHNEQF
TRBV12-3/TRBV12-4	NA	TRBJ1-1	ASSPRTPEAF
TRBV12-3/TRBV12-4	NA	TRBJ2-5	ASSFGGGVQETQY
TRBV7-2	NA	TRBJ2-3	ASSPEVGTQY
TRBV29-1	NA	TRBJ2-7	SVGDPRSYEQY
TRBV30	NA	TRBJ1-1	AWNWEAEAF